The 18 T cell receptor beta chains reported below all come from one sample, sequenced in a study of lymphopenia after photon versus proton radiotherapy (dated by TCRdb to about 2019). The library relied on the immunoSEQ multiplex PCR assay. The source is immuneACCESS, and TCRdb retained only in-frame sequences with V and J called. Part of the clones is not carried over; for the studies checked, unresolved V genes explain less than half of this, and the remainder is unexplained. The sample table contains roughly 7,000 clones; only one count was recorded for roughly 91% of them. Roughly 17% of the sample lies in the top ten. The material sequenced was peripheral blood, taken from a patient treated with photon-based radiotherapy. Receptors originate from a man in his 60s with cholangiocarcinoma.

The V and J genes are TRBV18 and TRBJ2-7; TRBD1 matches 7 bases. This CDR3 comprises 14 residues. The junction had 8 bases not matched to a gene; V was cut back by 3 bases and J by 6 bases. Germline loops: CDR1 KGHSH, CDR2 LQKENI. This CDR3 is CASSPPDRAGEQYF. The CDR3 DNA reads TGTGCCAGCTCACCCCCCGACAGGGCTGGCGAGCAGTACTTC.

This sequence joins TRBV28 and TRBJ2-1, with 8 nucleotides matching TRBD2. Germline CDR1 reads MDHEN; CDR2 reads SYDVKM. With 2 bases clipped from V and 12 bases from J, the junction kept 9 bases outside the gene matches. This CDR3 has 14 residues. In nucleotides, the CDR3 is TGTGCCAGCAGTTTACCTAGCCCGGGAGGGGTGCAGTTCTTC. It yields the protein CASSLPSPGGVQFF.

The chain is built from TRBV19 and TRBJ1-4, with D hard to call. The CDR3 is made up of 17 amino acids. V dropped 7 bases and J dropped 0 bases, with 18 bases sitting between them. Germline V gene sequence: CDR1 LNHDA, CDR2 SQIVND (reference sequence). The CDR3 is CASTFRSGFATNEKLFF. DNA for the CDR3: TGTGCCAGTACTTTTCGGTCGGGCTTCGCAACTAATGAAAAACTGTTTTTT.

V usage is TRBV28 and J usage is TRBJ1-2; D is possibly TRBD1 (6 bases). The CDR3 contains 14 residues. The V and J ends lost 5 bases and 6 bases respectively, with 16 bases between them. The germline V gene encodes CDR1 MDHEN and CDR2 SYDVKM. The CDR3 bases are TGTGCCAGCAGTCCAATAGGACAGAAGAATGGCTACACCTTC. It codes for CASSPIGQKNGYTF.

The chain is built from TRBV9 and TRBJ2-5; 8 bases are a match to TRBD1. Per the germline V gene, CDR1 is SGDLS and CDR2 is YYNGEE. The CDR3 length is 15 residues. Trimming removed 2 bases from V and 2 bases from J; junction bases left unmatched: 5. The CDR3 region has the DNA TGTGCCAGCAGCGTTGGGACAGGCGTACAAGAGACCCAGTACTTC. It codes for CASSVGTGVQETQYF. Complete variable domain (other parts from reference TRBV9 and TRBJ2-5): DSGVTQTPKHLITATGQRVTLRCSPRSGDLSVYWYQQSLDQGLQFLIQYYNGEERAKGNILERFSAQQFPDLHSELNLSSLELGDSALYFCASSVGTGVQETQYFGPGTRLLVL.

V usage is TRBV28 and J usage is TRBJ2-1; 9 bases align to TRBD2. The junction had 9 bases not matched to a gene; V was cut back by 5 bases and J by 7 bases. There are 15 residues in the CDR3. The V gene's germline CDR1 is MDHEN and CDR2 SYDVKM. The CDR3 DNA is TGTGCCAGCAGTAGTCTTAGCGGGAGTAGGAATGAGCAGTTCTTC. This encodes CASSSLSGSRNEQFF.

This chain joins TRBV7-2 and TRBJ1-3; D perhaps matches TRBD1 (6 bases). Per germline, CDR1 SGHTA and CDR2 FQGNSA. The germline V and J ends were trimmed by 3 bases and 2 bases, with 11 bases remaining between them. The CDR3 length is 15 residues. The CDR3 loop reads CASSLDSRTGNTIYF. CDR3 nucleotide sequence: TGTGCCAGCAGCTTGGACAGCCGTACTGGAAACACCATATATTTT. Looking up the rest from reference TRBV7-2 and TRBJ1-3 gives the full variable domain: GAGVSQSPSNKVTEKGKDVELRCDPISGHTALYWYRQSLGQGLEFLIYFQGNSAPDKSGLPSDRFSAERTGGSVSTLTIQRTQQEDSAVYLCASSLDSRTGNTIYFGEGSWLTVV.

This rearrangement joins TRBV6-4 to TRBJ1-2; possibly TRBD1 for D (5 bases). Between the trimmed V and J ends, which lost 5 bases and 5 bases, there was a span of 18 bases. This CDR3 has 15 amino acids. Germline V gene data show CDR1 as MRHNA and CDR2 as SNTAGT. DNA of the CDR3: TGTGCCAGCAGTCCCGCCGGGACGTCAGATTATGGCTACACCTTC. Translation: CASSPAGTSDYGYTF.

The gene calls are TRBV5-6 and TRBJ2-7, with no clear D. There are 14 residues in the CDR3. Germline CDR1 and CDR2: SGHDT and YYEEEE. V was pared by 4 bases and J by 0 bases, with 11 bases between. The chain's CDR3 is CASSGGRSSYEQYF. The CDR3, as DNA: TGTGCCAGCAGCGGTGGCCGTAGCTCCTACGAGCAGTACTTC.

The chain combines TRBV10-1 with TRBJ2-1; possible D gene TRBD2, 6 bases. Germline-derived CDR1 and CDR2 are WNHNN and SYGVQD (reference sequence). Trimming took off 0 bases at V and 9 bases at J, with 15 bases between the two ends. This CDR3 spans 15 amino acids. CDR3 in amino acids: CASSESKGGPSEQFF. As DNA, the CDR3 is TGCGCCAGCAGTGAGTCGAAAGGAGGGCCGAGTGAGCAGTTCTTC.

The table lists this clone with a count of one. CDR3 bases: TGTGCCAGCAGTATTCTAGCCAAAAACATTCAGTACTTC. Protein product: CASSILAKNIQYF. The chain uses TRBV28 and TRBJ2-4; no definite D call. The CDR3 is 13 amino acids. The germline CDR1 and CDR2 sequences are MDHEN and SYDVKM. The V end lost 5 bases, the J end lost 0 bases, and 5 bases lay between the germline ends.

J is TRBJ2-3 and V is TRBV29-1; D not resolved. Trimming removed 0 bases at V and 9 bases at J, with 7 bases between. The CDR3 totals 11 residues. Germline CDR1 is SQVTM and CDR2 is ANQGSEA. In DNA, the CDR3 is TGCAGCGTTGAAGAGTATCGGACGCAGTATTTT. Residues: CSVEEYRTQYF.

The V call is TRBV7-2, the J call TRBJ2-5; D is undetermined. The V gene lost 5 bases and the J gene lost 3 bases, with 7 bases spanning the gap. In germline, CDR1 is SGHTA, CDR2 FQGNSA. This CDR3 is built from 12 residues. The CDR3 spells CASSPSEETQYF. DNA for the CDR3: TGTGCCAGCAGCCCATCTGAAGAGACCCAGTACTTC.

This chain links TRBV5-6 with TRBJ2-3; weak D call: TRBD2 (6 bases). V shed 0 bases and J shed 5 bases, with 7 bases lying between them. This CDR3 is built from 13 residues. Germline V gene sequence: CDR1 SGHDT, CDR2 YYEEEE. CDR3 sequence reads: CASSLAGGDTQYF. Here the CDR3 DNA reads TGTGCCAGCAGCTTGGCCGGGGGAGATACGCAGTATTTT. Filled out from reference TRBV5-6 and TRBJ2-3, the complete variable domain reads DAGVTQSPTHLIKTRGQQVTLRCSPKSGHDTVSWYQQALGQGPQFIFQYYEEEERQRGNFPDRFSGHQFPNYSSELNVNALLLGDSALYLCASSLAGGDTQYFGPGTRLTVL.

This chain connects TRBV11-3 to TRBJ2-7; D may be TRBD2 (5 bases). This CDR3 has 13 amino acids. V dropped 2 bases and J dropped 6 bases, with 11 bases sitting between them. In germline, CDR1 is SGHNT, CDR2 YENEEA. In DNA, the CDR3 is TGTGCCAGCAGCTTAAGCCGGGGTGGCGAGCAGTACTTC. Its translation is CASSLSRGGEQYF.

This clone is deemed hyperexpanded. This chain joins TRBV7-9 and TRBJ2-2; D remains unclear. In germline, CDR1 is SEHNR, CDR2 FQNEAQ (reference sequence). Trimming took 3 bases from V and 2 from J, leaving 7 bases between them. This CDR3 region has 14 residues. CDR3 DNA sequence: TGTGCCAGCAGCTTTAATCCTAACACCGGGGAGCTGTTTTTT. Residues: CASSFNPNTGELFF.

The chain recombines TRBV2 with TRBJ2-5; D may be TRBD1 (5 bases). CDR3 length: 14 residues. Germline assignment: CDR1 SNHLY and CDR2 FYNNEI. Trimming removed 7 bases at V and 0 bases at J, with 12 bases between. For the CDR3, the DNA is TGTGCCAGCAAAATAGACAGATACCAAGAGACCCAGTACTTC. Translating gives CASKIDRYQETQYF.

A word on this clone: Other DNA sequences in the sample encode the same CDR3. This chain links TRBV10-2 with TRBJ1-3; unclear D gene. The CDR3 consists of 14 residues. Germline CDR1 WSHSY, CDR2 SAAADI. The germline V and J ends were trimmed by 6 bases and 9 bases, with 18 bases remaining between them. The CDR3 region is CASRETVGLATIYF. The CDR3 DNA follows: TGCGCCAGCAGGGAGACGGTGGGGTTGGCCACCATATATTTT.